A single sample is the source of the 14 T cell receptor beta chains below, sequenced in a study of cytomegalovirus exposure and HLA in healthy donors. The study ran its PCR with 60 Vbeta and 13 Jbeta primers. The method was immunoSEQ multiplex PCR; TCRdb's version includes in-frame clones alone and lacks a portion of them. The table has some 56,000 clones, approximately 80% seen once. Sample: PBMCs. The source of these receptors is a human donor in good health.

V and J are TRBV25-1 and TRBJ2-7, with D possibly TRBD1 on 6 matching bases. CDR1 is MGHDK and CDR2 is SYGVNS in the germline V gene. Trimming stripped 3 bases from V and 6 bases from J, with 18 bases between. The CDR3 loop spans 15 amino acids. CDR3 protein: CASSDTLQGTGEQYF. The DNA for the CDR3 is TGTGCCAGCAGTGATACCTTACAGGGAACGGGCGAGCAGTACTTC.

This clone has only a few counts. The chain combines TRBV30 with TRBJ1-2, with a possible D match to TRBD1 (5 bases). The germline V and J ends were trimmed by 3 bases and 5 bases, with 13 bases remaining between them. Germline V CDR1 and CDR2: GTSNPN, SVGIG (reference sequence). The CDR3 runs to 13 residues. CDR3 nucleotide sequence: TGTGCCTGGAGACGCAGGGAATCTTATGGCTACACCTTC. Amino acid sequence: CAWRRRESYGYTF. The variable domain in full, completed from reference TRBV30 and TRBJ1-2, reads SQTIHQWPATLVQPVGSPLSLECTVEGTSNPNLYWYRQAAGRGLQLLFYSVGIGQISSEVPQNLSASRPQDRQFILSSKKLLLSDSGFYLCAWRRRESYGYTFGSGTRLTVV.

Only a few counts were recorded for this clone. The rearrangement joins TRBV15 to TRBJ2-7; D may be TRBD2 (7 bases). Per germline, CDR1 LNHNV and CDR2 YYDKDF (reference sequence). The V gene lost 1 base and the J gene lost 2 bases, with 15 bases spanning the gap. The CDR3 has 16 amino acids. CDR3 nucleotide sequence: TGTGCCACCAGCAGAGGTTGGGGGGGGCTCCCCTACGAGCAGTACTTC. Translation gives CATSRGWGGLPYEQYF.

The chain combines TRBV6-5 with TRBJ2-4; TRBD2 is a possible D gene (6 bases). CDR1 MNHEY and CDR2 SVGAGI come from the germline V gene. This CDR3 comprises 14 residues. V was shortened by 6 bases and J by 0 bases, with 9 bases between the two germline ends. The CDR3 nucleotides are TGTGCCAGCAGGACGGGACTAGCCAAAAACATTCAGTACTTC. Amino acids: CASRTGLAKNIQYF.

This clone was observed a handful of times. The V call is TRBV5-6, the J call TRBJ2-2; no definite D call. The CDR3 totals 15 residues. V shed 2 bases and J shed 0 bases, with 8 bases lying between them. Germline V gene lookup returns CDR1 SGHDT and CDR2 YYEEEE. The CDR3 nucleotides are TGTGCCAGCAGCTTTTTTACAACGAACACCGGGGAGCTGTTTTTT. It codes for CASSFFTTNTGELFF. Combining the CDR3 with reference TRBV5-6 and TRBJ2-2 gives the whole variable domain DAGVTQSPTHLIKTRGQQVTLRCSPKSGHDTVSWYQQALGQGPQFIFQYYEEEERQRGNFPDRFSGHQFPNYSSELNVNALLLGDSALYLCASSFFTTNTGELFFGEGSRLTVL.

V gene TRBV9 combines with J gene TRBJ2-3; 8 bases line up with TRBD2. The CDR3 contains 18 residues. Trimming at V came to 0 bases and at J to 0 bases, leaving 9 bases not matched to a gene. Germline CDR1 SGDLS, CDR2 YYNGEE. The CDR3 loop is CASSVGPGAGGSTDTQYF. DNA of the CDR3: TGTGCCAGCAGCGTAGGGCCCGGGGCGGGAGGTAGCACAGATACGCAGTATTTT. The entire variable domain, with the rest obtained from reference TRBV9 and TRBJ2-3, is as follows: DSGVTQTPKHLITATGQRVTLRCSPRSGDLSVYWYQQSLDQGLQFLIQYYNGEERAKGNILERFSAQQFPDLHSELNLSSLELGDSALYFCASSVGPGAGGSTDTQYFGPGTRLTVL.

V gene TRBV19 combines with J gene TRBJ2-7; D is ambiguous. The CDR3 extends over 15 amino acids. Trimming shortened V by 4 bases and J by 2 bases, and 15 bases separated the two germline ends. Germline values: CDR1 LNHDA, CDR2 SQIVND (reference sequence). The CDR3 DNA is TGTGCCAGTAGTACCTCGCCAGGAAAACCCTACGAGCAGTACTTC. This codes for CASSTSPGKPYEQYF. Filled out from reference TRBV19 and TRBJ2-7, the complete variable domain reads DGGITQSPKYLFRKEGQNVTLSCEQNLNHDAMYWYRQDPGQGLRLIYYSQIVNDFQKGDIAEGYSVSREKKESFPLTVTSAQKNPTAFYLCASSTSPGKPYEQYFGPGTRLTVT.

This chain joins TRBV6-5 and TRBJ1-6; unclear D gene. The germline V gene has CDR1 MNHEY and CDR2 SVGAGI. The length of the CDR3 is 11 residues. Trimming left V 7 bases short and J 13 bases short, with 11 bases between. CDR3 region: CASIGPGPLHF. CDR3 in DNA: TGTGCCAGCATCGGCCCCGGGCCCCTCCACTTT.

The V call is TRBV7-3, the J call TRBJ2-1, with 8 bases fitting TRBD2. CDR3 size: 15 residues. Germline V CDR1 and CDR2: SGHTA, FQGTGA. V was clipped by 5 bases and J by 1 base; unmatched bases: 4. CDR3 bases: TGTGCCAGCAGCCTCGGGAGGGCGTCCTACAATGAGCAGTTCTTC. Protein sequence: CASSLGRASYNEQFF.

V and J are TRBV19 and TRBJ1-5; D is undetermined. Deletions cut 3 bases from V and 6 bases from J, with 18 bases between. This CDR3 is 16 amino acids long. Germline V gives CDR1 LNHDA, CDR2 SQIVND (reference sequence). The CDR3 coding sequence is TGTGCCAGTAGTATGGGCGGTCAACGGGGAGGTCAGCCCCAGCATTTT. This sequence encodes CASSMGGQRGGQPQHF.

J is TRBJ2-1 and V is TRBV4-2; D gene uncertain. The V end lost 3 bases, the J end lost 0 bases, and 15 bases lay between the germline ends. The length of the CDR3 is 17 residues. The germline CDR1 and CDR2 sequences are LGHNA and YNFKEQ. CDR3 nucleotides: TGTGCCAGCAGCCAGGAACCTTCTCACAGCTCCTACAATGAGCAGTTCTTC. As protein: CASSQEPSHSSYNEQFF.

This clone was observed a few times. This chain connects TRBV6-5 to TRBJ2-1; TRBD1 matches at 8 bases. Germline V CDR1 and CDR2: MNHEY, SVGAGI. The ends lost 6 bases at V and 4 bases at J; junction bases unmatched: 8. The CDR3 covers 15 residues. CDR3 amino acids: CASSRGTGDYNEQFF. In nucleotides, the CDR3 is TGTGCCAGCAGCCGCGGGACAGGTGATTACAATGAGCAGTTCTTC.

This rearrangement joins TRBV5-1 to TRBJ2-5, with 10 positions matching TRBD2. Unmatched junction bases numbered 4, after V lost 0 bases and J lost 5 bases. The V gene's germline CDR1 is SGHRS and CDR2 YFSETQ. The CDR3 is made up of 15 amino acids. The CDR3 sequence: CASSLVAGGGETQYF. The CDR3 DNA is TGCGCCAGCAGCTTGGTAGCGGGAGGAGGGGAGACCCAGTACTTC.

This clone was observed a few times. The J gene is TRBJ1-1, the V gene TRBV18; 8 nucleotides agree with TRBD1. CDR1 and CDR2 (germline): KGHSH, LQKENI. Trimming at V came to 3 bases and at J to 2 bases, leaving 5 bases not matched to a gene. This CDR3 contains 15 residues. This CDR3 reads CASSPQQGGNTEAFF. In DNA, the CDR3 is TGTGCCAGCTCACCGCAACAGGGGGGAAACACTGAAGCTTTCTTT.